The source of this TCR beta chain is a study of early T cells in non-severe SARS-CoV-2 infection (dated by TCRdb to 2020 to 2022). In terms of the full investigation: Because TCR sequencing relied on bulk RNA taken from unsorted whole blood, pairing of alpha and beta chains was not possible.

Including the terminal cysteine and phenylalanine, the CDR3 comprises 15 residues. This entry keeps only the CDR3 DNA: 45 bases, framed from base 1. CDR1 and CDR2 are drawn from the germline V gene: LGHNA, YNFKEQ. Clipping removes 3 bases from V and 7 bases from J, with 5 as the unmatched junction base count. Overall results and qualifications from the work: VDJdb matching was skewed toward anti-spike CD8 responses, so virus-specific expansions were likely underestimated and private and CD4 specificities were missed.

A case-control design nested within a healthcare worker cohort in London, UK, was used, with weekly nasopharyngeal swab PCR tests and blood sampling performed. Healthcare workers were recruited between 23 and 31 March 2020, during the week of the UK lockdown, and were followed weekly for up to roughly 15 weeks. This clonotype was found many times. The target of this receptor is not known. No clone much larger than this one lies a single base away; base qualities are absent. Library generation was performed with 5' RACE. The reads were generated on a NextSeq 500. In the TCR library protocol, unique molecular identifiers were attached to individual cDNA molecules to correct for PCR bias and sequencing error. TCR alpha and beta chains were both sequenced, and the abundances of alpha and beta sequences in each sample were closely correlated with each other. In the paper's pipeline: V gene, J gene and CDR3 annotation of TCR sequences was performed with Decombinator V4. Expanded TCRs were defined as changing significantly between any two time points under a Poisson model with p below 0.0001. TCR abundances were normalised to the total number of TCRs sequenced per sample and expressed as counts per million. MAIT TCRs were defined by TRAV1-2 paired with TRAJ12, TRAJ20 or TRAJ33, and iNKT TCRs by TRAV10 paired with TRAJ18. VDJdb, accessed 1 November 2021, was searched for CMV, EBV and SARS-CoV-2 annotated TCRs, with TCRs annotated for multiple antigens excluded. In-frame beta chains were kept once TCRdb had trimmed the public reads at Q25 with fastp and called clones with MiXCR. Rows are unified per CDR3 protein, each entry keeping the most common DNA and genes. These V and J calls derive from TCRdb rather than the authors' analysis. Recorded for this sample are about 26,000 distinct CDR3 sequences; around 4.5% of them occurred a single time. The ten top clones hold around 4.2% of the sample.

The rearranged segments are TRBV4-2 and TRBJ1-5; 11 bases in the middle match TRBD1. Sequenced sample: whole blood. The sequence derives from an adult who was a healthcare worker with PCR-confirmed SARS-CoV-2 infection or an uninfected control (not recorded which). Read as DNA, the sequence is TGTGCCAGCAGCCAGGACAGGGGGCACGGGCAGCCCCAGCATTTT. This gives the protein CASSQDRGHGQPQHF.